This T cell receptor (beta chain) appears in the sequencing data of a study of cytomegalovirus exposure and HLA in healthy donors. Primers for the PCR totalled 60 Vbeta and 13 Jbeta. Only in-frame clones appear in the TCRdb table, and some are missing; sequencing was by immunoSEQ multiplex PCR. Here the sample spans about 160,000 clones, more than 70% being singletons. Study-wide points: The study had only CMV serostatus as immune exposure information. There were some 150 TCR beta chains listed as cytomegalovirus-associated.

Trimming removed 8 bases from V and 8 bases from J; junction bases left unmatched: 8. Looked up from germline, CDR1 is LNHNV and CDR2 is YYDKDF (reference sequence). The CDR3 is made up of 13 amino acids. As to this clone: What it recognizes is unknown.

The chain has TRBV15 and TRBJ2-1; 8 nucleotides line up with TRBD2. Sequencing was done on a sample of PBMCs. This receptor was obtained from a male donor in good health and CMV-seropositive. The CDR3 coding sequence is TGTGCCACCCGGGAGGGCGTTGTCGATGAGCAGTTCTTC. Amino acids: CATREGVVDEQFF.